These 10 T cell receptor beta chains were sequenced from one sample in a study of blood T cell repertoires in COVID-19 (dated by TCRdb to about 2020). Library prep was done by the immunoSEQ multiplex PCR assay. The clones in this table, taken by TCRdb from immuneACCESS, are in-frame only. Not every clone is retained; where verified, under half of the shortfall comes from an unresolved V gene, and the cause of the rest is unknown. Here the sample has approximately 180,000 clones; roughly 80% occur a single time. Of the sample, approximately 12% falls within the top ten clones. The source material was peripheral blood. Receptors were obtained from a woman of 80 years or more with COVID-19, enrolled during active disease.

The rearrangement uses TRBV28 and TRBJ1-1; D gene unclear. CDR3 length: 13 residues. From germline, CDR1 is MDHEN and CDR2 SYDVKM. Trimming took 6 bases from V and 0 from J, leaving 8 bases between them. This chain's CDR3 is CASRGDMNTEAFF. CDR3 DNA: TGTGCCAGCAGGGGAGACATGAACACTGAAGCTTTCTTT.

The gene calls are TRBV28 and TRBJ1-2; 10 bases match TRBD1. V shed 2 bases and J 8 bases; nucleotides not matched to a gene: 2. Germline V gene lookup returns CDR1 MDHEN and CDR2 SYDVKM. There are 13 residues in the CDR3. The CDR3 coding sequence is TGTGCCAGCAGTTTAGGGACAGGGGACGGCTACACCTTC. It specifies CASSLGTGDGYTF.

The chain recombines TRBV3-1 (or the pseudogene TRBV3-2) with TRBJ2-2; D is possibly TRBD2 (6 bases). The length of the CDR3 is 18 residues. V was trimmed by 0 bases and J by 2 bases, leaving 16 bases between them. Germline lookup yields CDR1 LGHDT and CDR2 YNNKEL (reference sequence). The CDR3 reads CASSQDSWRGPNTGELFF. DNA for the CDR3: TGTGCCAGCAGCCAAGACTCATGGCGGGGCCCCAACACCGGGGAGCTGTTTTTT.

The rearrangement uses TRBV2 and TRBJ1-6; 7 nucleotides match TRBD1. This CDR3 contains 14 residues. J lost 2 bases, V lost 6 bases, and 1 base had no gene match. Germline V gives CDR1 SNHLY, CDR2 FYNNEI. CDR3 sequence (DNA): TGTGCCAGCAGAGGACAGGCCTATAATTCACCCCTCCACTTT. Protein sequence: CASRGQAYNSPLHF.

V is TRBV5-1 and J is TRBJ1-4; D is possibly TRBD1 (6 bases). CDR1 SGHRS and CDR2 YFSETQ come from the germline V gene. The CDR3 is 16 residues long. Trimming cost V 2 bases and J 8 bases, with 19 bases left between them. This chain's CDR3 is CASSFGATGWEEKLFF. DNA for the CDR3: TGCGCCAGCAGCTTTGGGGCGACAGGTTGGGAGGAAAAACTGTTTTTT.

The J gene is TRBJ2-6, the V gene TRBV5-4, with 8 bases identical to TRBD1. The CDR3 extends over 18 amino acids. V trimming: 4 bases; J trimming: 0 bases; junction bases outside the gene matches: 9. Per the germline V gene, CDR1 is SGHNT and CDR2 is YYREEE (reference sequence). CDR3 sequence: CASSPPGTGPSGANVLTF. The DNA for the CDR3 is TGTGCCAGCAGCCCGCCAGGGACAGGCCCCTCTGGGGCCAACGTCCTGACTTTC.

CDR3 DNA: TGTGCCAGCAGCGGTCTGACAGGGGCGGGGGAGACCCAGTACTTC. Translated: CASSGLTGAGETQYF. This chain joins TRBV9 and TRBJ2-5; 8 nucleotides align to TRBD1. The CDR3 runs 15 residues. V was pared by 3 bases and J by 5 bases, with 9 bases of the junction left unmatched. CDR1 is SGDLS and CDR2 is YYNGEE in the germline V gene. Based on the CDR3 plus reference TRBV9 and TRBJ2-5, the full variable domain is DSGVTQTPKHLITATGQRVTLRCSPRSGDLSVYWYQQSLDQGLQFLIQYYNGEERAKGNILERFSAQQFPDLHSELNLSSLELGDSALYFCASSGLTGAGETQYFGPGTRLLVL.

The rearrangement links TRBV7-3 to TRBJ1-6; the match to TRBD1 covers 11 bases. The CDR3 runs 15 residues. Germline V lookup: CDR1 SGHTA, CDR2 FQGTGA. The ends lost 2 bases at V and 10 bases at J; junction bases unmatched: 4. The CDR3 sequence is CASSLGQGAQSPLHF. The DNA of the CDR3 is TGTGCCAGCAGCTTAGGACAGGGGGCACAGTCACCCCTCCACTTT.

This clone has a single count. The rearrangement links TRBV12-3 or TRBV12-4 to TRBJ2-1; perhaps TRBD2 as D (5 bases). Deletions cut 5 bases from V and 8 bases from J, with 10 bases between. This CDR3 is built from 12 residues. The CDR3 is CASSRSSYEQFF. The CDR3 region has the DNA TGTGCCAGCAGTAGATCTAGCTATGAGCAGTTCTTC.

This chain joins TRBV12-3 or TRBV12-4 and TRBJ1-2, with 7 bases lining up with TRBD1. The CDR3 spans 13 residues. Germline trimming cut 7 bases from V and 2 bases from J; bases unmatched to any gene: 4. CDR3 bases: TGTGCCAGCAAGTGGACAGGCAACTATGGCTACACCTTC. This translates into CASKWTGNYGYTF.